Below are 8 T cell receptor beta chains sequenced from a single sample in a study of post-analysis software for immune sequencing data. Findings and caveats of the study: The study found TRBV5-6, TRBV5-1 and TRBV20-1 among roughly 5 TRBV segments more frequent in patients than controls.

Antigen specificity for these receptors is unknown. Every TCR beta cDNA library bore unique molecular identifiers. TCRdb re-called the PCR reads with MiXCR, one entry per CDR3 protein. The table has under 650,000 distinct CDR3 sequences, around 47% seen once. Sequences were obtained from blood. All receptors derive from a girl aged 5-17 years with multiple sclerosis.

The chain combines TRBV5-1 with TRBJ2-1, with D perhaps matching TRBD1 (6 bases). Germline CDR1 and CDR2: SGHRS and YFSETQ. The CDR3 spans 13 residues. Trimming stripped 3 bases from V and 8 bases from J, with 12 bases between. CDR3 residues: CASSSDRLYEQFF. The CDR3 region has the DNA TGCGCCAGCAGCTCAGACAGGCTCTATGAGCAGTTCTTC.

The table lists this clonotype with a few counts. The chain joins TRBV12-3 or TRBV12-4 to TRBJ2-6; 7 nucleotides line up with TRBD2. The CDR3 runs to 14 residues. The V segment lost 7 bases and the J segment 1 base; nucleotides outside the gene matches: 1. CDR3 in amino acids: CASKGGSGANVLTF. The CDR3 DNA is TGTGCCAGCAAGGGAGGGTCTGGGGCCAACGTCCTGACTTTC.

This clonotype was seen a handful of times. This chain links TRBV7-9 with TRBJ1-2; TRBD1 might be the D (6 bases). Germline V lookup: CDR1 SEHNR, CDR2 FQNEAQ (reference sequence). The CDR3 spans 11 residues. V shed 4 bases and J shed 10 bases, with 10 bases lying between them. CDR3 bases: TGTGCCAGCAGCTACTCAGGGGACTACACCTTC. Its translation: CASSYSGDYTF. Together with reference TRBV7-9 and TRBJ1-2, the CDR3 gives the full variable domain: DTGVSQNPRHKITKRGQNVTFRCDPISEHNRLYWYRQTLGQGPEFLTYFQNEAQLEKSRLLSDRFSAERPKGSFSTLEIQRTEQGDSAMYLCASSYSGDYTFGSGTRLTVV.

In this sample, this clonotype turned up a few times. This chain joins TRBV10-3 and TRBJ2-7; a possible D gene is TRBD2 (7 bases). This CDR3 region has 15 residues. Trimming removed 3 bases from V and 2 bases from J, with 14 bases in between. Germline V gives CDR1 ENHRY, CDR2 SYGVKD. The CDR3: CAISEGGGLPYEQYF. The CDR3 DNA follows: TGTGCCATCAGTGAAGGGGGGGGCCTTCCCTACGAGCAGTACTTC.

This clonotype was counted at least ten times. The J gene is TRBJ2-5, the V gene TRBV12-3 or TRBV12-4; 14 nucleotides match TRBD2. V was pared by 3 bases and J by 5 bases, with 8 bases of the junction left unmatched. The CDR3 has 17 residues. The CDR3 region has the DNA TGTGCCAGCAGTTTTGTGGGACTAGCGGGAGAGGGGGAGACCCAGTACTTC. Translating it yields CASSFVGLAGEGETQYF.

This clonotype was observed a handful of times. The V call is TRBV5-1, the J call TRBJ2-5, with D possibly being TRBD1 (6 bases). Trimming shortened V by 0 bases and J by 5 bases, and 14 bases separated the two germline ends. This CDR3 region has 15 residues. In germline, CDR1 is SGHRS, CDR2 YFSETQ. The CDR3 sequence is CASSLEGVPAETQYF. CDR3 coding DNA: TGCGCCAGCAGCTTGGAGGGGGTCCCCGCGGAGACCCAGTACTTC.

The chain employs TRBV6-2 or TRBV6-3 and TRBJ2-3, with TRBD2 as a possible D gene (6 bases). The CDR3 is made up of 16 amino acids. V dropped 4 bases and J dropped 4 bases, with 18 bases sitting between them. CDR1 is MNHEY and CDR2 is SVGEGT in the germline V gene. Here the CDR3 DNA reads TGTGCCAGCAGTTCTATCCTAGCGTCTCTGGCAGATACGCAGTATTTT. Translating it yields CASSSILASLADTQYF.

This clonotype has only one observation. J is TRBJ2-3 and V is TRBV20-1; 9 positions match TRBD2. Germline lookup yields CDR1 DFQATT and CDR2 SNEGSKA (reference sequence). Trimming cost V 5 bases and J 2 bases; bases outside gene matches: 8. CDR3 length: 15 residues. The CDR3 region has the DNA TGCAGTGCTTGCGAGCTAGCGGGACTCACAGATACGCAGTATTTT. Its protein is CSACELAGLTDTQYF.